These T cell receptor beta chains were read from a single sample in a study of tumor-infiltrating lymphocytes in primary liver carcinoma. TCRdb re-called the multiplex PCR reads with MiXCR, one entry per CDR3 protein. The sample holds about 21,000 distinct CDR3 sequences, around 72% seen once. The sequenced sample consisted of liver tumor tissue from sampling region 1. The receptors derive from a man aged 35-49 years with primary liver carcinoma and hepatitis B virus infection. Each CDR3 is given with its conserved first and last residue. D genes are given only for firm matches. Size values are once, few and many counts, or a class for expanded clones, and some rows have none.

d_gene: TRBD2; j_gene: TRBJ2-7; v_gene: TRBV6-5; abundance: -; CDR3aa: CASRTLTSGRLTYEQYF; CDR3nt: TGTGCCAGCAGGACATTGACTAGCGGGAGACTAACATACGAGCAATACTTC
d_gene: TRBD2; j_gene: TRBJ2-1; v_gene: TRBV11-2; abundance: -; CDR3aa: CASSRRGAGVGEQFF; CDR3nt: TGTGCCAGCAGCAGACGGGGTGCGGGAGTCGGGGAGCAGTTCTTC
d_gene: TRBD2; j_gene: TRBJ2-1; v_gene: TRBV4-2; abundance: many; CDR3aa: CASSQDILAGGQFF; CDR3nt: TGTGCCAGCAGCCAAGATATTTTAGCGGGAGGCCAGTTCTTC
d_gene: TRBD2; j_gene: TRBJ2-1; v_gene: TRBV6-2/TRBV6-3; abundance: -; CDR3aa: CANSYLILLAGAGNEQFF; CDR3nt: TGTGCCAACAGTTACTTGATCCTCCTAGCGGGAGCGGGAAATGAGCAATTCTTC
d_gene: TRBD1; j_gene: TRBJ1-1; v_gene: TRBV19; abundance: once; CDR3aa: CVSTILGQGMNTEAFF; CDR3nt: TGTGTCAGCACTATCCTGGGACAGGGGATGAACACTGAAGCTTTCTTT
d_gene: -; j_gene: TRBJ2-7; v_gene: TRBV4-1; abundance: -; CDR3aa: CASSFGGASDQYF; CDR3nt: TGCGCCAGCAGTTTCGGAGGGGCTAGCGATCAGTACTTC
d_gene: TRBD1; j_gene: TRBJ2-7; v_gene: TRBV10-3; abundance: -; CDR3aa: CAIGDNGQGMKQYF; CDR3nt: TGTGCCATCGGTGATAATGGACAGGGGATGAAGCAATATTTC
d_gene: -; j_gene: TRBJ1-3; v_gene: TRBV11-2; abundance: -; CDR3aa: CVSSLSGVSSGDTIYF; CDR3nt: TGTGTCAGCAGCTTGTCAGGGGTCAGCTCTGGTGACACCATATATTTT
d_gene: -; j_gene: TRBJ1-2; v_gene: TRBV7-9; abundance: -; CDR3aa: CASSPEGKLSQYDYTF; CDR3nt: TGTGCCAGCAGCCCCGAGGGTAAGCTGTCCCAGTATGACTACACTTTC
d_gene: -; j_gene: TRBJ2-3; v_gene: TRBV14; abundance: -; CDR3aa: CASNQDVADTQYF; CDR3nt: TGTGCTAGCAACCAAGATGTGGCAGATACGCAGTATTTT
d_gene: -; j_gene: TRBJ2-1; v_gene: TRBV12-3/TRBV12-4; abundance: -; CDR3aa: CVGSFLAEGQHFNNEQFF; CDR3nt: TGTGTCGGCAGTTTTCTGGCAGAGGGCCAGCATTTCAACAATGAGCAGTTCTTC